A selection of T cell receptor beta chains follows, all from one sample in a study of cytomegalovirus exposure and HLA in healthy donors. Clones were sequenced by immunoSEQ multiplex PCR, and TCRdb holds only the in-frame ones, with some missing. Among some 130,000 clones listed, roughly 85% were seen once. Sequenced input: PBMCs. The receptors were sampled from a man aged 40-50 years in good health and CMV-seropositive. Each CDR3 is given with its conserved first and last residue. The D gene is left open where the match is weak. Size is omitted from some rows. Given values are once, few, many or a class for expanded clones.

CDR3aa: CASSPQLYGTSGISSYNEQFF
CDR3nt: TGTGCCAGCAGCCCACAATTATACGGGACTAGCGGGATTAGCTCCTACAATGAGCAGTTCTTC
j_gene: TRBJ2-1
abundance: -
d_gene: TRBD2
v_gene: TRBV7-8

CDR3aa: CARGGPVPEAEQYF
CDR3nt: TGTGCCAGAGGGGGCCCCGTGCCTGAAGCCGAGCAGTACTTC
j_gene: TRBJ2-7
abundance: few
d_gene: TRBD1
v_gene: TRBV2

CDR3aa: CASSLDRYGYTF
CDR3nt: TGTGCCAGCAGCTTAGACCGCTATGGCTACACCTTC
j_gene: TRBJ1-2
abundance: few
d_gene: -
v_gene: TRBV11-2

CDR3aa: CAISDPGQGDGYTF
CDR3nt: TGTGCCATCAGTGACCCGGGACAGGGAGATGGCTACACCTTC
j_gene: TRBJ1-2
abundance: -
d_gene: TRBD1
v_gene: TRBV10-3

CDR3aa: CASSSQGPRGEKLFF
CDR3nt: TGTGCCAGCAGTTCCCAGGGGCCCCGGGGTGAAAAACTGTTTTTT
j_gene: TRBJ1-4
abundance: -
d_gene: -
v_gene: TRBV2

CDR3aa: CASSFVGGTGETEQYF
CDR3nt: TGTGCCAGCAGTTTTGTTGGCGGTACAGGGGAGACCGAGCAGTACTTC
j_gene: TRBJ2-7
abundance: -
d_gene: TRBD1
v_gene: TRBV28

CDR3aa: CASSAPRVQGYEQYF
CDR3nt: TGTGCCAGCAGCGCCCCAAGGGTTCAGGGCTACGAGCAGTACTTC
j_gene: TRBJ2-7
abundance: -
d_gene: -
v_gene: TRBV9

CDR3aa: CASSLGRPSTDTQYF
CDR3nt: TGTGCCAGCAGCTTGGGCAGGCCCAGCACAGATACGCAGTATTTT
j_gene: TRBJ2-3
abundance: -
d_gene: -
v_gene: TRBV7-2

CDR3aa: CASSRSRLDEQYF
CDR3nt: TGCGCCAGCAGCCGGAGCCGGCTCGACGAGCAGTACTTC
j_gene: TRBJ2-7
abundance: -
d_gene: -
v_gene: TRBV5-1

CDR3aa: CASSPTAGGDQPQHF
CDR3nt: TGTGCCAGCAGCCCCACGGCGGGGGGGGATCAGCCCCAGCATTTT
j_gene: TRBJ1-5
abundance: few
d_gene: -
v_gene: TRBV7-9

CDR3aa: CASREGEYTDTQYF
CDR3nt: TGTGCCAGCAGAGAAGGGGAGTACACAGATACGCAGTATTTT
j_gene: TRBJ2-3
abundance: -
d_gene: -
v_gene: TRBV6-1

CDR3aa: CASSQGGQSYEQYF
CDR3nt: TGTGCCAGCAGTCAAGGGGGACAGAGCTACGAGCAGTACTTC
j_gene: TRBJ2-7
abundance: -
d_gene: TRBD1
v_gene: TRBV9

CDR3aa: CASSLEASARPYEQYF
CDR3nt: TGTGCCAGCAGCTTGGAAGCTAGCGCCAGACCCTACGAGCAGTACTTC
j_gene: TRBJ2-7
abundance: few
d_gene: -
v_gene: TRBV7-7